This T cell receptor beta chain is from a study of blood T cell repertoires in COVID-19. About the research overall: T cells, B-cell-depleted T cells, or PBMCs provided the cDNA or gDNA that served as material.

The CDR3 has 15 residues. Germline V gives CDR1 LGHDT, CDR2 YNNKEL (reference sequence). The V and J ends lost 7 bases and 4 bases, in that order; junction bases with no gene match: 11. Authors' analysis steps: Amplification of reference gene primers was used by the study to estimate nucleated cell counts. Method: immunoSEQ multiplex PCR; TCRdb's copy keeps in-frame clones and lacks some. V and J calls plus clone size are reproduced from that table; the DNA served to infer D and trimming. The profile shows 90,000 to 110,000 clones, about 87% of them singletons. The clonotype was recovered from a human donor in a cohort sampled during active COVID-19. The sequencing sample was made of peripheral blood. This chain links TRBV3-1 (or the pseudogene TRBV3-2) with TRBJ2-3; 7 bases fit TRBD1. This CDR3 is CASTPGGAGADTQYF. CDR3 nucleotide sequence: TGTGCCAGCACCCCAGGGGGTGCCGGGGCAGATACGCAGTATTTT.